This TCR beta chain was recorded in a study of cytomegalovirus exposure and HLA in healthy donors (dated by TCRdb to about 2017). Background for the entire study: According to a later analysis, one platform produced both the roughly 120 validation repertoires and the 720 or so repertoires of the first cohort. To predict cytomegalovirus infection status, the study combined high-throughput TCR immunosequencing, statistical association of individual TCRs with disease status, and machine learning. Besides the first cohort of roughly 660 subjects, a separate validation cohort made up of 120 or so different subjects was used. The study was designed to test whether signatures of past pathogen exposure could be identified by cataloging public T cell receptors.

Donors formed part of the validation cohort, which comprised over a hundred subjects and was distinct from the first cohort of under 850 subjects. The paper's findings and limits, for the study overall: While some public TCRs were present in many individuals, most TCR sequences turned up only very rarely across donors. Of the cluster scores, around 95% were above 0 in a later analysis, which found that TCRs clustered in the first cohort also tended to co-occur in the 120 validation repertoires. According to the authors, the approach could potentially be generalized to other disease states and immunological phenotypes. In vitro tests confirmed that three of the cytomegalovirus-associated TCR beta chains recognize cytomegalovirus antigens. In the study, 150 to 200 TCR beta chains were listed as associated with cytomegalovirus. The classifier was reported to diagnose cytomegalovirus status with high specificity and sensitivity in both the original and validation cohorts. A later analysis lacked HLA typing for the validation cohort, so it scored co-occurrence in that cohort across all 130 or so repertoires.

The library was built by means of the immunoSEQ multiplex PCR assay. The authors processed their data as follows. A statistical classification framework was developed to diagnose cytomegalovirus status using the catalog of TCR beta chain sequences. The immuneACCESS repertoire file appears here via TCRdb, limited to in-frame rearrangements. These files lack a portion of the clones; in checked studies, under half of the deficit traces to unresolved V genes, and the cause of the others is not known. V and J calls and clone size follow that table, whereas D and trimming were derived from the DNA. Here the sample has about 98,000 clones; about 95% occur a single time. Of the sample, 0.89% falls within the top ten clones. About this clone itself: What this receptor recognizes is not known. No much larger clone exists at a distance of one base, and base qualities are not known.

V loses 4 bases at its end and J loses 4 bases; junction bases beyond the gene matches: 9. From the cysteine through the phenylalanine, the CDR3 covers 16 amino acids. Of the read, only the CDR3 DNA is kept; its 48 bases are in frame from base 1. CDR1 and CDR2, looked up from the germline V gene (reference sequence), are SGHNT and YYREEE. Input material: PBMCs. The clonotype originates from a woman aged 18 to 35 in good health and CMV-seronegative. The rearranged chain carries TRBV5-4 and TRBJ2-3; TRBD2 lines up with 10 middle nucleotides. This receptor carries the CDR3 CASSEPGLASSDTQYF. The nucleotide sequence is given as TGTGCCAGCAGCGAACCGGGACTAGCGTCATCAGATACGCAGTATTTT.